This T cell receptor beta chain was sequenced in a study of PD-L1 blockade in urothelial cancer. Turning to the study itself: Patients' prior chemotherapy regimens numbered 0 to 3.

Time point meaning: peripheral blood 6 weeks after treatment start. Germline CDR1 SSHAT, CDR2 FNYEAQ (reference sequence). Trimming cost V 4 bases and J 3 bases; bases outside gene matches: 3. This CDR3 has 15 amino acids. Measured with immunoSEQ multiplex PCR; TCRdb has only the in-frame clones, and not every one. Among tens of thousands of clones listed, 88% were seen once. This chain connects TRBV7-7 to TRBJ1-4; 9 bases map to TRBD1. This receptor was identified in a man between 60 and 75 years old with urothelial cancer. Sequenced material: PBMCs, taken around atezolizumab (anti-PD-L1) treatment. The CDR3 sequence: CASSSGTGSNEKLFF. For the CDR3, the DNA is TGTGCCAGCAGCTCAGGGACAGGGTCTAATGAAAAACTGTTTTTT.